This TCR beta chain was observed in a study of Ad26.COV2.S vaccination and SARS-CoV-2 variants. The study, taken as a whole, reports: Spike-specific responses of CD8+ and CD4+ T cells were reported to display substantial breadth after vaccination. Vaccine and placebo groups showed comparable non-spike TCR breadth.

The table came from immunoSEQ multiplex PCR; TCRdb's copy has only in-frame clones and leaves some out. Found here are about 450,000 clones, approximately 89% of them singletons; the top ten hold about 2.5%. Treatment described: about 20 received Ad26.COV2.S at low or high dose, single or two shots; 5 received placebo; per-sample allocation not given. Vaccine and placebo recipients were sampled on day 63 after the first injection. The individual, an adult aged 18-55 years, was a donor in Boston. CDR3 length equals 14 residues. CDR1 is MGHDK and CDR2 is SYGVNS in the germline V gene. Unmatched junction bases numbered 0, after V lost 2 bases and J lost 3 bases. Comment on this clone: As yet, its antigen is unknown.

This clonotype was sampled from a person between 18 and 65 years old who received the Ad26.COV2.S COVID-19 vaccine or a placebo. The chain joins TRBV25-1 to TRBJ2-2; 7 bases map to TRBD1. The material sequenced was peripheral blood, taken in a trial of Ad26.COV2.S vaccine versus placebo. The CDR3 DNA follows: TGTGCCAGCAGTGAAGACAGGGACACCGGGGAGCTGTTTTTT. Its translation: CASSEDRDTGELFF. The whole variable domain, remainder taken from reference TRBV25-1 and TRBJ2-2, is EADIYQTPRYLVIGTGKKITLECSQTMGHDKMYWYQQDPGMELHLIHYSYGVNSTEKGDLSSESTVSRIRTEHFPLTLESARPSHTSQYLCASSEDRDTGELFFGEGSRLTVL.